Listed here are 13 T cell receptor beta chains from one sample, sequenced in a study of cytomegalovirus exposure and HLA in healthy donors. The primer mix had 60 Vbeta and 13 Jbeta primers. TCRdb's table, derived via immunoSEQ multiplex PCR, lists solely in-frame clones and lacks some. Seen here are more than 110,000 clones, approximately 80% observed once, and the top ten hold around 4.1%. Material for sequencing was PBMCs. These receptors all stem from a man between 35 and 55 years old in good health and CMV-seropositive.

This chain connects TRBV11-2 to TRBJ1-1; D is unclear. The germline V and J ends were trimmed by 1 base and 3 bases, with 9 bases remaining between them. Per germline, CDR1 SGHAT and CDR2 FQNNGV. The CDR3 is made up of 14 amino acids. The CDR3 DNA follows: TGTGCCAGCAGCTTAGTACCGCGCGACACTGAAGCTTTCTTT. Translating it yields CASSLVPRDTEAFF.

The chain links TRBV27 to TRBJ2-2; D not certain. V lost 0 bases, J lost 4 bases, and 6 bases lay in between. CDR3 size: 14 residues. Germline V gives CDR1 MNHEY, CDR2 SMNVEV (reference sequence). Written as DNA, the CDR3 is TGTGCCAGCAGTTTATCGGAGCCCACCGGGGAGCTGTTTTTT. Protein sequence: CASSLSEPTGELFF.

On this clone itself: One end of the junction does not line up with germline, which may come from a read error. The chain combines TRBV18 with TRBJ2-3; TRBD2 is a possible D gene (5 bases). Germline CDR1 reads KGHSH; CDR2 reads LQKENI. This CDR3 contains 15 residues. The CDR3 protein is CASSPLGSVTDTQYF. The CDR3 coding sequence is TGTGCCAGCTCCCCACTGGGTAGCGTTACAGATACGCAGTATTTT.

The chain has TRBV7-2 and TRBJ2-7; no clear D gene. Per germline, CDR1 SGHTA and CDR2 FQGNSA. V lost 0 bases and J 3 bases, leaving 6 bases between the germline ends. CDR3 size: 13 residues. The CDR3 reads CASSLAHLYEQYF. The CDR3 nucleotides are TGTGCCAGCAGCTTAGCACACCTCTACGAGCAGTACTTC.

V gene TRBV5-1 combines with J gene TRBJ2-6; D gene ambiguous. CDR1 is SGHRS, CDR2 YFSETQ, per germline. The V end was cut by 5 bases, the J end by 2 bases, with 5 bases between. CDR3 length: 13 amino acids. CDR3 region: CASRSTGANVLTF. The CDR3 region has the DNA TGCGCCAGCAGATCAACTGGGGCCAACGTCCTGACTTTC. The entire variable domain, with the rest obtained from reference TRBV5-1 and TRBJ2-6, is as follows: KAGVTQTPRYLIKTRGQQVTLSCSPISGHRSVSWYQQTPGQGLQFLFEYFSETQRNKGNFPGRFSGRQFSNSRSEMNVSTLELGDSALYLCASRSTGANVLTFGAGSRLTVL.

The chain uses TRBV5-1 and TRBJ2-1, with TRBD2 identical over 11 bases. The trim removed 4 bases at V and 2 bases at J, leaving 8 bases unmatched. The CDR3 totals 17 residues. Germline loops: CDR1 SGHRS, CDR2 YFSETQ. The CDR3 coding sequence is TGCGCCAGCAGCCCGGGACTAGCGGTGACAACCTACAATGAGCAGTTCTTC. Translating it yields CASSPGLAVTTYNEQFF. The whole variable domain, remainder taken from reference TRBV5-1 and TRBJ2-1, is KAGVTQTPRYLIKTRGQQVTLSCSPISGHRSVSWYQQTPGQGLQFLFEYFSETQRNKGNFPGRFSGRQFSNSRSEMNVSTLELGDSALYLCASSPGLAVTTYNEQFFGPGTRLTVL.

Here the CDR3 reads CASISGQGGDTQYF. The CDR3, as DNA: TGTGCCAGCATTTCCGGACAGGGGGGAGATACGCAGTATTTT. The genes are TRBV28 and TRBJ2-3, with 10 bases fitting TRBD1. This CDR3 region has 14 residues. The trim removed 7 bases at V and 5 bases at J, leaving 6 bases unmatched. Per the germline V gene, CDR1 is MDHEN and CDR2 is SYDVKM.

The chain is built from TRBV7-9 and TRBJ2-5; the D gene is possibly TRBD1 (6 bases). The V gene lost 2 bases and the J gene lost 3 bases, with 10 bases spanning the gap. CDR3 length equals 14 residues. Germline assignment: CDR1 SEHNR and CDR2 FQNEAQ (reference sequence). CDR3 amino acids: CASSLMSGEETQYF. In DNA form, the CDR3 reads TGTGCCAGCAGCTTAATGTCAGGGGAAGAGACCCAGTACTTC.

The chain recombines TRBV5-1 with TRBJ1-1; 8 bases are shared with TRBD1. Unmatched junction bases numbered 4, after V lost 0 bases and J lost 3 bases. Looked up from germline, CDR1 is SGHRS and CDR2 is YFSETQ. This CDR3 spans 15 amino acids. The CDR3 reads CASSLETGGYTEAFF. The CDR3 DNA reads as TGCGCCAGCAGCTTGGAAACAGGGGGATACACTGAAGCTTTCTTT. The variable domain in full, with the rest retrieved from reference TRBV5-1 and TRBJ1-1, is KAGVTQTPRYLIKTRGQQVTLSCSPISGHRSVSWYQQTPGQGLQFLFEYFSETQRNKGNFPGRFSGRQFSNSRSEMNVSTLELGDSALYLCASSLETGGYTEAFFGQGTRLTVV.

This clone turned up a few times. This chain uses TRBV4-3 with TRBJ1-6; no clear D gene. From germline, CDR1 is LGHNA and CDR2 YSLEER. V lost 0 bases, J lost 4 bases, and 7 bases lay in between. CDR3 length: 15 residues. In DNA form, the CDR3 reads TGCGCCAGCAGCCAAGAAAAGCAATATAATTCACCCCTCCACTTT. Protein product: CASSQEKQYNSPLHF.

As DNA, the CDR3 is TGCGCCAGCAGCCCGGAGGTTAGGGGGCATTATAATTCACCCCTCCACTTT. It specifies CASSPEVRGHYNSPLHF. The V gene is TRBV4-1, the J gene TRBJ1-6, with 7 bases lining up with TRBD1. V dropped 4 bases and J dropped 4; count of bases not matched to a gene: 10. The CDR3 runs to 17 residues. Per germline, CDR1 MGHRA and CDR2 YSYEKL.

This clone occurred a few times. This chain connects TRBV5-6 to TRBJ2-5; 8 bases fit TRBD1. The tail of the sequence fits TRBJ2-7 better, so the J call may be wrong. The CDR3 length is 14 residues. Germline assignment: CDR1 SGHDT and CDR2 YYEEEE. The CDR3 is CASSPMGQALEQYF. The CDR3 DNA is TGTGCCAGCAGCCCCATGGGACAGGCCCTCGAGCAGTACTTC.

The rearrangement joins TRBV29-1 to TRBJ1-1; D remains ambiguous. The CDR3 loop spans 12 amino acids. Germline V gene data show CDR1 as SQVTM and CDR2 as ANQGSEA. Trimming stripped 5 bases from V and 0 bases from J, with 7 bases between. Here the CDR3 DNA reads TGCAGCGTTTGGGCCTTGAACACTGAAGCTTTCTTT. Translation: CSVWALNTEAFF.